This entry lists 19 T cell receptor beta chains sequenced from one sample in a study of cytomegalovirus exposure and HLA in healthy donors. The PCR ran on 60 Vbeta and 13 Jbeta primers. TCRdb's table, derived via immunoSEQ multiplex PCR, lists solely in-frame clones and lacks some. Here the sample spans over 150,000 clones, over 75% being singletons. Sequencing was carried out using PBMCs. Receptors were obtained from a boy aged 2-9 years in good health and CMV-seronegative.

The chain is built from TRBV7-9 and TRBJ2-1; the D gene is possibly TRBD1 (6 bases). CDR1 is SEHNR and CDR2 is FQNEAQ in the germline V gene (reference sequence). V was shortened by 6 bases and J by 4 bases, with 22 bases between the two germline ends. The CDR3 spans 17 residues. CDR3 in amino acids: CASRYPPRGPRYNEQFF. The CDR3 bases are TGTGCCAGCAGATACCCTCCCAGGGGCCCCCGTTACAATGAGCAGTTCTTC.

The chain is built from TRBV5-1 and TRBJ1-2, with TRBD1 identical over 8 bases. The CDR3 covers 14 residues. Looked up from germline, CDR1 is SGHRS and CDR2 is YFSETQ. V lost 3 bases, J lost 3 bases, and 4 bases stayed unmatched. The chain's CDR3 is CASSSLQGDYGYTF. CDR3 DNA sequence: TGCGCCAGCAGCTCGTTACAGGGGGACTATGGCTACACCTTC.

V gene TRBV6-1 combines with J gene TRBJ1-2; 7 nucleotides line up with TRBD1. The germline V gene has CDR1 MNHNS and CDR2 SASEGT. The CDR3 runs 15 residues. V lost 3 bases to trimming and J lost 1 base; unmatched junction nucleotides: 5. CDR3 sequence reads: CASSDLTGINYGYTF. The CDR3 bases are TGTGCCAGCAGTGACCTGACAGGGATTAACTATGGCTACACCTTC.

The chain combines TRBV4-1 with TRBJ2-1; D ambiguous. Trimming removed 2 bases from V and 0 bases from J, with 11 bases in between. This CDR3 spans 16 amino acids. Looked up from germline, CDR1 is MGHRA and CDR2 is YSYEKL. CDR3 sequence: CASSQSRLSSYNEQFF. CDR3 DNA: TGCGCCAGCAGCCAAAGTCGTCTCAGCTCCTACAATGAGCAGTTCTTC.

As regards this clone: Other DNA variants within this sample encode the same CDR3. This chain's CDR3 is CATSRDRGQPQHF. CDR3 coding DNA: TGTGCCACCAGCAGAGACAGGGGTCAGCCCCAGCATTTT. This chain links TRBV15 with TRBJ1-5; possible D gene TRBD1, 6 bases. The CDR3 runs to 13 residues. CDR1 is LNHNV and CDR2 is YYDKDF in the germline V gene (reference sequence). Trimming took off 0 bases at V and 6 bases at J, with 6 bases between the two ends.

DNA of the CDR3: TGTGCCAGCAGTTTTTCCCCCAGAGGGATCAGGCCAGATACGCAGTATTTT. Its translation: CASSFSPRGIRPDTQYF. The rearrangement joins TRBV27 to TRBJ2-3; D perhaps matches TRBD2 (5 bases). V gave up 3 bases and J gave up 4 bases, with 20 bases separating them. CDR3 length equals 17 residues. Germline CDR1 and CDR2: MNHEY and SMNVEV (reference sequence).

This chain joins TRBV7-6 and TRBJ1-4, with D tentatively TRBD1 (5 bases). V lost 1 base and J 5 bases, leaving 17 bases between the germline ends. Germline CDR1 is SGHVS and CDR2 is FNYEAQ. This CDR3 has 17 amino acids. CDR3 sequence (DNA): TGTGCCAGCAGCTTAGAGGCGGGGCAAGGCGCGAATGAAAAACTGTTTTTT. Residues: CASSLEAGQGANEKLFF.

The table lists this clone with a few counts. This chain links TRBV7-2 with TRBJ2-7; a weak D match, TRBD2 (6 bases). In germline, CDR1 is SGHTA, CDR2 FQGNSA. V lost 5 bases to trimming and J lost 3 bases, with 20 bases between them. The CDR3 length is 16 residues. DNA of the CDR3: TGTGCCAGCAGCACGCGCGGTGGAGGGACGGGCTACGAGCAGTACTTC. Translated: CASSTRGGGTGYEQYF.

Worth noting for this clone: The same CDR3 can be traced to other DNA sequences in this sample. The chain combines TRBV7-2 with TRBJ2-7, with D hard to call. The germline V gene has CDR1 SGHTA and CDR2 FQGNSA. This CDR3 spans 14 amino acids. Deletions cut 1 base from V and 4 bases from J, with 11 bases between. The CDR3 bases are TGTGCCAGCAGCTTAGTCACCTCTAGTTACGAGCAGTACTTC. Its protein product is CASSLVTSSYEQYF.

The chain links TRBV4-1 to TRBJ2-5; perhaps TRBD2 as D (6 bases). The end of the DNA fits TRBJ2-7 better, so the J call may be wrong. This CDR3 is built from 14 residues. Germline CDR1 and CDR2: MGHRA and YSYEKL. CDR3 nucleotide sequence: TGCGCCAGCAGCCTCACGGTCGGGGGATACGAGCAGTACTTC. This encodes CASSLTVGGYEQYF.

The chain links TRBV27 to TRBJ1-1; D gene uncertain. This CDR3 spans 13 amino acids. CDR1 and CDR2 (germline): MNHEY, SMNVEV (reference sequence). Trimming removed 5 bases from V and 1 base from J, with 8 bases in between. The CDR3 coding sequence is TGTGCCAGCAGTGTCGACTCGAACACTGAAGCTTTCTTT. It codes for CASSVDSNTEAFF.

This clone was observed a handful of times. The V call is TRBV7-8, the J call TRBJ2-3, with 12 bases lining up with TRBD2. The CDR3 extends over 15 amino acids. After removal of 3 bases from V and 4 bases from J, the junction contained 2 bases not matched to a gene. Per germline, CDR1 SGHVS and CDR2 FQNEAQ. The CDR3 region is CASSLTSGGPDTQYF. DNA for the CDR3: TGTGCCAGCAGCTTGACTAGCGGGGGCCCAGATACGCAGTATTTT. The full variable domain, its missing parts supplied by reference TRBV7-8 and TRBJ2-3, is GAGVSQSPRYKVAKRGQDVALRCDPISGHVSLFWYQQALGQGPEFLTYFQNEAQLDKSGLPSDRFFAERPEGSVSTLKIQRTQQEDSAVYLCASSLTSGGPDTQYFGPGTRLTVL.

Only one count was recorded for this clone. V is TRBV4-1 and J is TRBJ1-6; 8 bases are a match to TRBD1. After removal of 2 bases from V and 0 bases from J, the junction contained 9 bases not matched to a gene. The CDR3 has 19 residues. The germline V gene encodes CDR1 MGHRA and CDR2 YSYEKL. CDR3 region: CASSQQYRGTSSYNSPLHF. The CDR3 nucleotides read TGCGCCAGCAGCCAACAGTACAGGGGGACGAGCTCCTATAATTCACCCCTCCACTTT.

The CDR3 bases are TGTGCCAGCAGCTTAGTTTGGCAGTTGCAAGAGACCCAGTACTTC. Translated, it gives CASSLVWQLQETQYF. The chain combines TRBV7-2 with TRBJ2-5; no reliable D call. V lost 1 base to trimming and J lost 2 bases, with 11 bases between them. The CDR3 sequence is 15 residues long. The germline CDR1 and CDR2 sequences are SGHTA and FQGNSA.

The chain uses TRBV5-1 and TRBJ2-3, with D maybe TRBD2 (6 bases). V was clipped by 4 bases and J by 5 bases, with 8 bases between them. The germline CDR1 and CDR2 sequences are SGHRS and YFSETQ. This CDR3 is built from 12 residues. CDR3 sequence reads: CASSTRGDTQYF. The DNA of the CDR3 is TGCGCCAGCAGCACGCGGGGAGATACGCAGTATTTT.

The CDR3 loop is CASSIQDNSYEQYF. CDR3 bases: TGTGCCAGTAGTATCCAGGACAACTCCTACGAGCAGTACTTC. V and J are TRBV19 and TRBJ2-7, with D maybe TRBD1 (5 bases). Germline CDR1 LNHDA, CDR2 SQIVND (reference sequence). CDR3 length: 14 residues. Trimming pared 3 bases from V and 0 bases from J, leaving 9 bases between.

V is TRBV7-8 and J is TRBJ2-2, with D unresolved. The germline V gene has CDR1 SGHVS and CDR2 FQNEAQ. V lost 5 bases and J lost 1, with 11 bases in between. The CDR3 runs 15 residues. CDR3 protein: CASSNVPGNTGELFF. CDR3 coding DNA: TGTGCCAGCAGCAACGTGCCCGGGAACACCGGGGAGCTGTTTTTT. The variable domain in full, with the rest retrieved from reference TRBV7-8 and TRBJ2-2, is GAGVSQSPRYKVAKRGQDVALRCDPISGHVSLFWYQQALGQGPEFLTYFQNEAQLDKSGLPSDRFFAERPEGSVSTLKIQRTQQEDSAVYLCASSNVPGNTGELFFGEGSRLTVL.

This clone has just one count. This sequence joins TRBV4-3 and TRBJ2-1, with a possible D match to TRBD2 (6 bases). This CDR3 has 18 residues. Per the germline V gene, CDR1 is LGHNA and CDR2 is YSLEER. V was pared by 1 base and J by 2 bases, with 18 bases between. The CDR3 is CASSQAPGTYLTYNEQFF. CDR3 in DNA: TGCGCCAGCAGCCAAGCACCCGGGACTTACTTGACCTACAATGAGCAGTTCTTC.

The V and J genes are TRBV4-3 and TRBJ1-1; 9 nucleotides agree with TRBD1. V lost 3 bases and J lost 7; bases outside the gene matches: 3. Germline V gives CDR1 LGHNA, CDR2 YSLEER. The CDR3 length is 13 residues. The CDR3 loop is CASSHLGQGEAFF. As DNA, the CDR3 is TGCGCCAGCAGCCATCTGGGACAGGGTGAAGCTTTCTTT.